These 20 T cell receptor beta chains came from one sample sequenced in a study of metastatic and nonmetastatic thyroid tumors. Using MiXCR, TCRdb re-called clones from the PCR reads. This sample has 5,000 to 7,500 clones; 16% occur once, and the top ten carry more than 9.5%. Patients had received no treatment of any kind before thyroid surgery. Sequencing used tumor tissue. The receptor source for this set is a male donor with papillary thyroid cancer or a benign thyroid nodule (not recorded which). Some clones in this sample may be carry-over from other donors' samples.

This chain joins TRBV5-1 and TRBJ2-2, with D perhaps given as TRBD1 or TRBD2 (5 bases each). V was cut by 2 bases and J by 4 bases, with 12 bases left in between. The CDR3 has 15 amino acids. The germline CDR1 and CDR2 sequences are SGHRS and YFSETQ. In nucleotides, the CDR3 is TGCGCCAGCAGCTTAGAGGGGTTGGCCACCGGGGAGCTGTTTTTT. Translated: CASSLEGLATGELFF.

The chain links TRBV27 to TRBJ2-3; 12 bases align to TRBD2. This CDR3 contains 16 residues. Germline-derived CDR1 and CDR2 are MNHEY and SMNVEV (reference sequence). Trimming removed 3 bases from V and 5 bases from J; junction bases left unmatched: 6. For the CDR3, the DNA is TGTGCCAGCAGTTTTCTAGCGGGAGGGCTTGGAGATACGCAGTATTTT. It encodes CASSFLAGGLGDTQYF.

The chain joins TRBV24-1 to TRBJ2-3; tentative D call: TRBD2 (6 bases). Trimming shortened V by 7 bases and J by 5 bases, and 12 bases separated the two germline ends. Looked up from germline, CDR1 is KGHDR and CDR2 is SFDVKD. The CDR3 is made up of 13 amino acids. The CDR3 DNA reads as TGTGCCACCAGCACCCTGGGGGGAGATACGCAGTATTTT. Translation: CATSTLGGDTQYF.

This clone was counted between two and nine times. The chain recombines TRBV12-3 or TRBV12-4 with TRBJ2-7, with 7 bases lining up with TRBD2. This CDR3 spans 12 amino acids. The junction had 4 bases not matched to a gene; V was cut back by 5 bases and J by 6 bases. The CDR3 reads CASSPPGGEQYF. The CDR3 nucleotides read TGTGCCAGCAGTCCGCCGGGGGGCGAGCAGTACTTC.

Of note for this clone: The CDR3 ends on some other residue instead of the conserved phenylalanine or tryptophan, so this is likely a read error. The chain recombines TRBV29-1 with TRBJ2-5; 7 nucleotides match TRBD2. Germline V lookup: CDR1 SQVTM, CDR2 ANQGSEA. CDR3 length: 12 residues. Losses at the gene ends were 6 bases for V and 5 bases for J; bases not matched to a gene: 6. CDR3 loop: CSVGGVVETQYL. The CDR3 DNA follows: TGCAGCGTGGGGGGGGTGGTGGAGACCCAGTACCTC.

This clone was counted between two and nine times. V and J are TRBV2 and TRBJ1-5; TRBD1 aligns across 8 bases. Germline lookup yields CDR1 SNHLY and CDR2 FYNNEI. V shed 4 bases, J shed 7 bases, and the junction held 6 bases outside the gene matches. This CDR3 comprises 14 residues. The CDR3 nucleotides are TGTGCCAGCAGTGCGGCAGGGGGCCAGCAGCCCCAGCATTTT. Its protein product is CASSAAGGQQPQHF.

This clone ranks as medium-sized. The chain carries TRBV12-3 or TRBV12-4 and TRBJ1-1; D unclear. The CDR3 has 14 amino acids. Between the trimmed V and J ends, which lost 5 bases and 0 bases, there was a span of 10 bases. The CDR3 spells CASSLGGMNTEAFF. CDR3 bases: TGTGCCAGCAGTCTCGGAGGCATGAACACTGAAGCTTTCTTT.

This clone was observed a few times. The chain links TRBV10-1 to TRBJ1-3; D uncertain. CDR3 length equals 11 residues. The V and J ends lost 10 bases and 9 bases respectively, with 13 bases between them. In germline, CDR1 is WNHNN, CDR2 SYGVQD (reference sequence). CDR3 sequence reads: CAMQDLVTIYF. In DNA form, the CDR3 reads TGCGCCATGCAAGATTTGGTCACCATATATTTT.

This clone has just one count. The CDR3 loop is CASSQASWEAQETQYF. CDR3 nucleotides: TGCGCCAGCAGCCAAGCTAGCTGGGAGGCCCAAGAGACCCAGTACTTC. This sequence joins TRBV4-1 and TRBJ2-5; D may be TRBD2 (6 bases). CDR1 is MGHRA, CDR2 YSYEKL, per germline. Deletions cut 1 base from V and 1 base from J, with 13 bases between. CDR3 length: 16 amino acids.

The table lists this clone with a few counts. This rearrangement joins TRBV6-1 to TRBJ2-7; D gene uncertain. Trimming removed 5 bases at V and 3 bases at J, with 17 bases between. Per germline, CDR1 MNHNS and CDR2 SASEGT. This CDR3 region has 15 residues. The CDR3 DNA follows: TGTGCCAGCAGTCTTAGTCCCGAGGCGAGCTACGAGCAGTACTTC. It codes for CASSLSPEASYEQYF.

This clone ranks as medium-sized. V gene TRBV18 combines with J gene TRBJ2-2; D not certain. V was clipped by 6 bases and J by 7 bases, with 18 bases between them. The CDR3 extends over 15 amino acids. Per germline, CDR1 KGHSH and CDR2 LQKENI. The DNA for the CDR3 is TGTGCCAGCTCGCCCCTCGACACTCCTGGCGGGGAGCTGTTTTTT. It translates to CASSPLDTPGGELFF.

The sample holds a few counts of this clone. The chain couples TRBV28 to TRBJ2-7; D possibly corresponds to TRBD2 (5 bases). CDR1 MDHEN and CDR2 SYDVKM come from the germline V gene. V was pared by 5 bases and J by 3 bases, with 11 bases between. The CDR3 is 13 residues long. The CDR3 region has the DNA TGTGCCAGCAGTATTACTAGTATCTACGAGCAGTACTTC. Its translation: CASSITSIYEQYF.

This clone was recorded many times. CDR3 residues: CASSFGVPTGNSPLHF. DNA for the CDR3: TGTGCCAGCAGCTTCGGGGTTCCTACGGGCAATTCACCCCTCCACTTT. This chain uses TRBV13 with TRBJ1-6; no clear D gene. Trimming removed 3 bases at V and 7 bases at J, with 16 bases between. Germline V gene sequence: CDR1 PRHDT, CDR2 FYEKMQ (reference sequence). The CDR3 runs 16 residues. Combining the CDR3 with reference TRBV13 and TRBJ1-6 gives the whole variable domain AAGVIQSPRHLIKEKRETATLKCYPIPRHDTVYWYQQGPGQDPQFLISFYEKMQSDKGSIPDRFSAQQFSDYHSELNMSSLELGDSALYFCASSFGVPTGNSPLHFGNGTRLTVT.

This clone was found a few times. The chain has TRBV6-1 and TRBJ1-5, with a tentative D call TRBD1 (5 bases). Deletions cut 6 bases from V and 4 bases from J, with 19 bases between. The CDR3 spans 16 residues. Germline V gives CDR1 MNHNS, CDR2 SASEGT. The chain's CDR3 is CASRDGAGRYNQPQHF. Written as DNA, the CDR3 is TGTGCCAGCAGGGACGGGGCGGGGAGGTATAATCAGCCCCAGCATTTT.

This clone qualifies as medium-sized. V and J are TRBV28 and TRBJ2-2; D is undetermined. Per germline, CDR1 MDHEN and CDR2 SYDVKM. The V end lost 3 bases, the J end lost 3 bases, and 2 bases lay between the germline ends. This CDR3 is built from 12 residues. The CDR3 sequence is CASSLDTGELFF. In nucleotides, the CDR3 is TGTGCCAGCAGTTTGGACACCGGGGAGCTGTTTTTT. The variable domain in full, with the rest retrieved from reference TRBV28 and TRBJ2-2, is DVKVTQSSRYLVKRTGEKVFLECVQDMDHENMFWYRQDPGLGLRLIYFSYDVKMKEKGDIPEGYSVSREKKERFSLILESASTNQTSMYLCASSLDTGELFFGEGSRLTVL.

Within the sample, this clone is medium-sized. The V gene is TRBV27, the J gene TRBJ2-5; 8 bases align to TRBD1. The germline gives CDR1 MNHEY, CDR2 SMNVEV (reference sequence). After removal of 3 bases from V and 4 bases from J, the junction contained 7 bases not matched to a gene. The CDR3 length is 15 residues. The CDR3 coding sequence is TGTGCCAGCAGTTTTAACCCAGGGGGCAGAGAGACCCAGTACTTC. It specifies CASSFNPGGRETQYF.

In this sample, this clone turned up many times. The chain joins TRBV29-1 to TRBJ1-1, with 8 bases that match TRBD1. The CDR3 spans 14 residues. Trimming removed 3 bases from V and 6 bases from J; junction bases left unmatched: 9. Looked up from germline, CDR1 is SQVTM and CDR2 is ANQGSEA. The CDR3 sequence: CSVDQGARNSEAFF. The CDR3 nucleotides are TGCAGCGTTGACCAGGGGGCGCGTAACTCTGAAGCTTTCTTT.

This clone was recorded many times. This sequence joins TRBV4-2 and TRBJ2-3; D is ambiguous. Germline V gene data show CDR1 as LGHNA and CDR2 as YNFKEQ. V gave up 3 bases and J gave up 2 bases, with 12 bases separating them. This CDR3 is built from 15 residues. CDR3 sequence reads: CASSHLELFTDTQYF. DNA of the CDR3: TGTGCCAGCAGCCACCTCGAACTGTTCACAGATACGCAGTATTTT.

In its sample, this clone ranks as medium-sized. CDR3 in DNA: TGTGCCACCAGTGCACCTGGACAGGGTAGAGAGACCCAGTACTTC. It is translated as CATSAPGQGRETQYF. V usage is TRBV24-1 and J usage is TRBJ2-5, with 8 bases matching TRBD1. Germline V gives CDR1 KGHDR, CDR2 SFDVKD. The V and J ends lost 5 bases and 4 bases, in that order; junction bases with no gene match: 8. This CDR3 has 15 residues.

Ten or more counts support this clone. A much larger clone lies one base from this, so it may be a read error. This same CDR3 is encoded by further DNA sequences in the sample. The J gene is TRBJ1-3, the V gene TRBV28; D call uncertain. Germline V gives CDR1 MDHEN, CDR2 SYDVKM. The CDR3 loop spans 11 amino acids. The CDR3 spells CASNSGNTIYF. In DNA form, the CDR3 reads TGTGCCAGCAACTCTGGCAACACCATATATTTT.